The 24 T cell receptor beta chains below come from one sample, sequenced in a study of early T cells in non-severe SARS-CoV-2 infection (dated by TCRdb to the early 2020s). The library was prepared using 5' RACE. For sequencing, a NextSeq 500 was employed. The public sequencing data were trimmed at Q25 with fastp and processed into clonotypes with MiXCR by TCRdb, which kept only in-frame beta chains. Duplicate CDR3 protein sequences are folded into a single record with the most common DNA and genes. The sample table records around 44,000 distinct CDR3 sequences; approximately 7.6% of these occur just once. The ten most abundant clones make up approximately 5% of the sample. The sequenced sample was whole blood. The receptors shown here come from an adult who was a healthcare worker with PCR-confirmed SARS-CoV-2 infection or an uninfected control (not recorded which).

This clonotype was seen a few times. V is TRBV2 and J is TRBJ2-5; D is unresolved. The CDR3 runs 13 residues. Germline-derived CDR1 and CDR2 are SNHLY and FYNNEI. Trimming stripped 4 bases from V and 5 bases from J, with 11 bases between. CDR3 DNA: TGTGCCAGCAGTGTGTCGACCGTCGAGACCCAGTACTTC. It translates to CASSVSTVETQYF.

This clonotype turned up a few times. The CDR3 protein is CASSLGQGQYNSPLHF. The CDR3 DNA is TGTGCCAGCAGTTTAGGACAGGGTCAATATAATTCACCCCTCCACTTT. The chain combines TRBV27 with TRBJ1-6; 8 nucleotides align to TRBD1. V dropped 2 bases and J dropped 4; count of bases not matched to a gene: 4. The CDR3 is 16 amino acids. Germline lookup yields CDR1 MNHEY and CDR2 SMNVEV (reference sequence).

This clonotype has ten or more counts. V is TRBV5-1 and J is TRBJ2-1; TRBD2 matches 10 bases. The junction had 6 bases not matched to a gene; V was cut back by 5 bases and J by 4 bases. This CDR3 is built from 15 residues. The germline CDR1 and CDR2 sequences are SGHRS and YFSETQ. CDR3 sequence reads: CASSLLAGLYNEQFF. In DNA, the CDR3 is TGCGCCAGCAGTCTACTAGCGGGGTTATACAATGAGCAGTTCTTC.

The chain carries TRBV4-3 and TRBJ2-5; D possibly corresponds to TRBD2 (6 bases). CDR3 length equals 17 residues. V was cut by 0 bases and J by 2 bases, with 16 bases left in between. Germline values: CDR1 LGHNA, CDR2 YSLEER. CDR3 amino acids: CASSQDRGPGVQETQYF. CDR3 nucleotides: TGCGCCAGCAGCCAAGATCGGGGTCCGGGGGTACAAGAGACCCAGTACTTC.

This clonotype was picked up many times. This sequence joins TRBV7-9 and TRBJ1-4, with 9 bases fitting TRBD1. J lost 8 bases, V lost 3 bases, and 4 bases had no gene match. CDR3 length: 14 amino acids. Germline V lookup: CDR1 SEHNR, CDR2 FQNEAQ (reference sequence). CDR3: CASSLEQGAEKLFF. DNA for the CDR3: TGTGCCAGCAGCTTGGAACAGGGGGCGGAAAAACTGTTTTTT.

This clonotype was observed at least ten times. The V call is TRBV12-3 or TRBV12-4, the J call TRBJ1-2; D is perhaps TRBD1 (6 bases). The V end lost 3 bases, the J end lost 6 bases, and 8 bases lay between the germline ends. The CDR3 length is 12 residues. CDR3 protein: CASSLGGHGYTF. CDR3 nucleotides: TGTGCCAGCAGTTTGGGGGGGCATGGCTACACCTTC.

The chain uses TRBV9 and TRBJ1-4, with TRBD1 matching 8 bases. J was trimmed by 3 bases and V by 4 bases; bases with no gene match: 5. In germline, CDR1 is SGDLS, CDR2 YYNGEE. The CDR3 loop spans 15 amino acids. The CDR3 coding sequence is TGTGCCAGCAGCCCGACGACAGGGGCTAATGAAAAACTGTTTTTT. Translated: CASSPTTGANEKLFF.

This clonotype was detected many times. The chain recombines TRBV6-5 with TRBJ1-2; D is possibly TRBD1 (5 bases). This CDR3 has 14 amino acids. The V end lost 0 bases, the J end lost 8 bases, and 13 bases lay between the germline ends. The germline CDR1 and CDR2 sequences are MNHEY and SVGAGI. CDR3 nucleotide sequence: TGTGCCAGCAGTTACTCTATGACAGTATTCGGCTACACCTTC. It encodes CASSYSMTVFGYTF.

The rearrangement joins TRBV5-1 to TRBJ2-1; D is perhaps TRBD1 (6 bases). V lost 0 bases and J lost 4, with 11 bases in between. The CDR3 is 15 amino acids. CDR1 and CDR2 (germline): SGHRS, YFSETQ. The CDR3 DNA follows: TGCGCCAGCAGCTTGGTACAGGGTCCTTACAATGAGCAGTTCTTC. Protein product: CASSLVQGPYNEQFF. The full variable domain, in which reference TRBV5-1 and TRBJ2-1 provide the parts outside the CDR3, is KAGVTQTPRYLIKTRGQQVTLSCSPISGHRSVSWYQQTPGQGLQFLFEYFSETQRNKGNFPGRFSGRQFSNSRSEMNVSTLELGDSALYLCASSLVQGPYNEQFFGPGTRLTVL.

This clonotype was counted ten times or more. The chain combines TRBV20-1 with TRBJ2-5; possibly TRBD2 for D (7 bases). CDR1 and CDR2 from the germline V gene are DFQATT and SNEGSKA (reference sequence). The V and J ends lost 5 bases and 4 bases respectively, with 17 bases between them. There are 14 residues in the CDR3. The CDR3 reads CSAQRGGGRETQYF. In nucleotides, the CDR3 is TGCAGTGCTCAGAGAGGGGGGGGAAGAGAGACCCAGTACTTC.

This clonotype was seen only a few times. This chain links TRBV5-6 with TRBJ1-2; tentatively, D is TRBD1 (5 bases). Trimming left V 4 bases short and J 4 bases short, with 14 bases between. Germline CDR1 reads SGHDT; CDR2 reads YYEEEE. The CDR3 extends over 14 amino acids. CDR3 sequence: CASSSNLDSYGYTF. CDR3 nucleotide sequence: TGTGCCAGCAGCAGTAACTTAGACAGCTATGGCTACACCTTC.

This clonotype was seen many times. J is TRBJ1-1 and V is TRBV9; D is unclear. The CDR3 has 14 amino acids. Germline CDR1 reads SGDLS; CDR2 reads YYNGEE. Trimming took 0 bases from V and 0 from J, leaving 6 bases between them. The DNA of the CDR3 is TGTGCCAGCAGCGTAGGGCAGATGAACACTGAAGCTTTCTTT. It encodes CASSVGQMNTEAFF.

The table lists this clonotype with many counts. The chain has TRBV25-1 and TRBJ1-2; 9 bases map to TRBD1. V lost 6 bases and J lost 2; bases outside the gene matches: 1. In germline, CDR1 is MGHDK, CDR2 SYGVNS. The CDR3 extends over 13 amino acids. The CDR3 loop reads CASRQGANYGYTF. The CDR3 nucleotides are TGTGCCAGCAGACAGGGGGCAAACTATGGCTACACCTTC.

The sample holds many counts of this clonotype. The chain joins TRBV21-1 to TRBJ1-5; TRBD1 reflects the table's D call only, with no check against the DNA. TRBV21-1 is an annotated pseudogene. This CDR3 is built from 18 residues. The chain's CDR3 is CASRPDRGRGTGNQPQHF. CDR3 DNA sequence: TGTGCCAGCAGACCTGACAGGGGGCGCGGGACAGGCAATCAGCCCCAGCATTTT.

As to this clonotype: A much larger clone sits a single nucleotide away, making a read error possible. V is TRBV9 and J is TRBJ2-1; TRBD1 matches 7 bases. The germline V gene has CDR1 SGDLS and CDR2 YYNGEE. This CDR3 is 15 amino acids long. The CDR3 DNA reads as TGTGCCAGCAGCGTATCTGACAGGGTCTACAATGAGCAGTCCTTC. This translates into CASSVSDRVYNEQSF.

This clonotype was observed a few times. The V gene is TRBV6-1, the J gene TRBJ2-7; D is undetermined. CDR3 length: 13 amino acids. The V end was cut by 1 base, the J end by 4 bases, with 8 bases between. Germline CDR1 and CDR2: MNHNS and SASEGT. The CDR3 sequence: CASSEGGRYEQYF. DNA of the CDR3: TGTGCCAGCAGTGAAGGGGGTCGGTACGAGCAGTACTTC.

This clonotype was seen ten or more times. The rearrangement joins TRBV6-2 or TRBV6-3 to TRBJ2-7; D possibly corresponds to TRBD1 (5 bases). V was cut by 8 bases and J by 1 base, with 12 bases left in between. Germline V gene lookup returns CDR1 MNHEY and CDR2 SVGEGT. CDR3 length: 13 amino acids. This CDR3 reads CASALGDSYEQYF. The CDR3 nucleotides are TGTGCCAGCGCCCTAGGGGATTCCTACGAGCAGTACTTC.

This clonotype showed up many times. This rearrangement joins TRBV10-3 to TRBJ2-7, with a weak D call TRBD2 (7 bases). Germline V gene sequence: CDR1 ENHRY, CDR2 SYGVKD. With 2 bases removed from V and 2 bases from J, the gap between germline ends came to 13 bases. The CDR3 runs 15 residues. CDR3 nucleotide sequence: TGTGCCATCAGTGAGGACGGGGGGCCCACCTACGAGCAGTACTTC. Translating it yields CAISEDGGPTYEQYF.

This clonotype turned up a few times. The chain couples TRBV6-1 to TRBJ2-3; no clear D. V gave up 6 bases and J gave up 3 bases, with 16 bases separating them. CDR3 length equals 15 residues. Germline V gene lookup returns CDR1 MNHNS and CDR2 SASEGT. CDR3 sequence reads: CASSQIPHGTDTQYF. In nucleotides, the CDR3 is TGTGCCAGCAGCCAAATCCCCCACGGAACAGATACGCAGTATTTT.

This clonotype was counted only a few times. The genes are TRBV19 and TRBJ2-2, with 8 nucleotides matching TRBD1. This CDR3 has 15 amino acids. Germline V gene data show CDR1 as LNHDA and CDR2 as SQIVND (reference sequence). V was pared by 5 bases and J by 6 bases, with 8 bases of the junction left unmatched. The CDR3 loop reads CASSQSGGFAGELFF. The CDR3 DNA follows: TGTGCCAGTAGTCAATCAGGGGGCTTTGCCGGGGAGCTGTTTTTT.

This clonotype has ten or more counts. The chain combines TRBV6-2 or TRBV6-3 with TRBJ1-1; D is unresolved. Germline V lookup: CDR1 MNHEY, CDR2 SVGEGT. The CDR3 loop spans 15 amino acids. Trimming removed 4 bases from V and 1 base from J, with 13 bases in between. This chain's CDR3 is CASSLLQLGNTEAFF. CDR3 nucleotide sequence: TGTGCCAGCAGTTTATTACAGTTGGGGAACACTGAAGCTTTCTTT.

Many counts were recorded for this clonotype. The V and J genes are TRBV27 and TRBJ2-7; TRBD2 matches at 7 bases. This CDR3 region has 13 residues. CDR1 and CDR2 from the germline V gene are MNHEY and SMNVEV (reference sequence). With V trimmed by 2 bases and J by 4 bases, 2 bases remained unmatched. CDR3 coding DNA: TGTGCCAGCAGTTTAAGGGGAGGGTACGAGCAGTACTTC. This encodes CASSLRGGYEQYF.

This clonotype was seen many times. The gene calls are TRBV4-3 and TRBJ2-7, with D possibly TRBD1 on 5 matching bases. Trimming took off 0 bases at V and 3 bases at J, with 12 bases between the two ends. The CDR3 totals 15 residues. CDR1 LGHNA and CDR2 YSLEER come from the germline V gene. The CDR3 DNA sequence: TGCGCCAGCAGCCAAGATTACAGGAATGACTACGAGCAGTACTTC. Its protein product is CASSQDYRNDYEQYF.

This clonotype has more than one count but fewer than ten. The chain has TRBV28 and TRBJ1-1; the match to TRBD1 covers 9 bases. V dropped 5 bases and J dropped 3; count of bases not matched to a gene: 7. The germline CDR1 and CDR2 sequences are MDHEN and SYDVKM. The CDR3 runs 15 residues. For the CDR3, the DNA is TGTGCCAGCAGTAAGAGACAGGGGGGGGACACTGAAGCTTTCTTT. This codes for CASSKRQGGDTEAFF.